The present T cell receptor (beta chain) was sequenced within a study of response to subunit inactivated influenza vaccine. Whole-study results and caveats: It was the authors' suggestion that each seasonal influenza vaccination recruits few new T cells.

There are 14 residues in the CDR3. Germline assignment: CDR1 SGDLS and CDR2 YYNGEE. With V trimmed by 3 bases and J by 3 bases, 4 bases remained unmatched. TCRdb redid the calling of the RT-PCR reads with MiXCR, one entry per CDR3 protein. Of about 540,000 distinct CDR3 sequences listed, around 21% are singletons. Of note for this clonotype: As yet, its antigen is unknown.

This sample was also put to use in a study of T cells expressing NK-cell markers. That paper adds: For TCR beta, cDNA was produced by 5'RACE template switching with UMIs. All TCR beta repertoires analysed originated from sorted CD3+CD56+NKG2C+, CD3+CD56+NKG2C- and CD3+CD56-NKG2C+ T cells. Among CD8+ T cells from 5 to 7 donors, dominant NKG2C+ clonotypes accounted for about 1.0-7.0%. Leadership of the CD3+CD56-NKG2C+ fraction also belonged to these clonotypes in several donors.

This chain uses TRBV9 with TRBJ1-2; the match to TRBD1 covers 8 bases. This receptor was taken from a middle-aged man who received an inactivated influenza vaccine. Sample: CD4+ T cells sorted from PBMCs, taken 11 to 12 days after vaccination. The CDR3 DNA reads TGTGCCAGCAGCGACGGACAGGGAGACTATGGCTACACCTTC. This sequence encodes CASSDGQGDYGYTF. The variable domain in full, with the rest retrieved from reference TRBV9 and TRBJ1-2, is DSGVTQTPKHLITATGQRVTLRCSPRSGDLSVYWYQQSLDQGLQFLIQYYNGEERAKGNILERFSAQQFPDLHSELNLSSLELGDSALYFCASSDGQGDYGYTFGSGTRLTVV.